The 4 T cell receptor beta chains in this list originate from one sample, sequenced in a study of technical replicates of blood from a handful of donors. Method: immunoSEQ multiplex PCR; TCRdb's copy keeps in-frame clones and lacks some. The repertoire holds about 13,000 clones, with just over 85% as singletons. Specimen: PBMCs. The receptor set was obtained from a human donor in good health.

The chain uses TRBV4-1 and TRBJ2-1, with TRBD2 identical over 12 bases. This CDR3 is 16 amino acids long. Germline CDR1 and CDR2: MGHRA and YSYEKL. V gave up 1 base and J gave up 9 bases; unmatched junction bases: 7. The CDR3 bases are TGCGCCAGCAGCCAAGTAGTCCTAGCGGGAGGGGGTGAGCAGTTCTTC. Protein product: CASSQVVLAGGGEQFF.

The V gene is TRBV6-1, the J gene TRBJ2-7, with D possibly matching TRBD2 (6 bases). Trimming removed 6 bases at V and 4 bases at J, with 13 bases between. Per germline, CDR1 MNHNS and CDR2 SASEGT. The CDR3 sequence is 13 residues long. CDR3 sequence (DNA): TGTGCCAGCAGGGGCGGGGCTAGATACGAGCAGTACTTC. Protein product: CASRGGARYEQYF.

CDR3 sequence (DNA): TGTGCCAGCAGTTTAAACTACGAGGCCGGGGAGCTGTTTTTT. Protein: CASSLNYEAGELFF. The chain combines TRBV27 with TRBJ2-2; D gene unclear. Germline CDR1 reads MNHEY; CDR2 reads SMNVEV (reference sequence). CDR3 length: 14 residues. V lost 2 bases to trimming and J lost 6 bases, with 10 bases between them.

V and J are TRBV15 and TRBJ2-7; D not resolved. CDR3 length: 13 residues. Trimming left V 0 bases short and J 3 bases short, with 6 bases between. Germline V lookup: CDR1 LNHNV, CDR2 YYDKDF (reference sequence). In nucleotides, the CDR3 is TGTGCCACCAGCAGAGATTCAGGCTACGAGCAGTACTTC. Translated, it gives CATSRDSGYEQYF. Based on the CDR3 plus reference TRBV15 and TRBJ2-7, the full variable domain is DAMVIQNPRYQVTQFGKPVTLSCSQTLNHNVMYWYQQKSSQAPKLLFHYYDKDFNNEADTPDNFQSRRPNTSFCFLDIRSPGLGDTAMYLCATSRDSGYEQYFGPGTRLTVT.